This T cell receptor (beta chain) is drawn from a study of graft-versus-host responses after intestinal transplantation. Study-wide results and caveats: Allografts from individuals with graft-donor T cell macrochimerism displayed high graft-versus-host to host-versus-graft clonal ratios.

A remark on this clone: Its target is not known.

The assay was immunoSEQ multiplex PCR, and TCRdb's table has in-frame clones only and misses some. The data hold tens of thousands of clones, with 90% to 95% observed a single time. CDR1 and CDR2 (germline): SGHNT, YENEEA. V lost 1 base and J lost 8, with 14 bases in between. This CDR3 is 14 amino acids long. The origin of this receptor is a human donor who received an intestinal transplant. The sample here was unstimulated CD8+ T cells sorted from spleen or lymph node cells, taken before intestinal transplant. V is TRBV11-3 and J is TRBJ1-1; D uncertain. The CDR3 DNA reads TGTGCCAGCAGCTTAGCATTTTCCGGGAGGGAAGCTTTCTTT. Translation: CASSLAFSGREAFF.